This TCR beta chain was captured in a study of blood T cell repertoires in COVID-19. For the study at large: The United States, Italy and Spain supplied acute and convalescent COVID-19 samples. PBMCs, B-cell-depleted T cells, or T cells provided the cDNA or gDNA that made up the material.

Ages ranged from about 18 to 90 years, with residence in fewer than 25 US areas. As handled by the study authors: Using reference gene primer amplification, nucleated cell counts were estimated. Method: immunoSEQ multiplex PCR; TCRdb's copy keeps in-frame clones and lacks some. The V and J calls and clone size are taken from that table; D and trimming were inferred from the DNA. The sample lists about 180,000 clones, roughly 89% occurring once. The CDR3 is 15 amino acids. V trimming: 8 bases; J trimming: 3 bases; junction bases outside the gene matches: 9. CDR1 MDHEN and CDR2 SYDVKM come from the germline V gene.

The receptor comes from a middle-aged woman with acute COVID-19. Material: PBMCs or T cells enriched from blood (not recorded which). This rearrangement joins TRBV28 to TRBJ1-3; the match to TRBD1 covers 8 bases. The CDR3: CASGYDRGRGNTIYF. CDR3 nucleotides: TGTGCCAGCGGATACGACAGGGGACGTGGAAACACCATATATTTT.